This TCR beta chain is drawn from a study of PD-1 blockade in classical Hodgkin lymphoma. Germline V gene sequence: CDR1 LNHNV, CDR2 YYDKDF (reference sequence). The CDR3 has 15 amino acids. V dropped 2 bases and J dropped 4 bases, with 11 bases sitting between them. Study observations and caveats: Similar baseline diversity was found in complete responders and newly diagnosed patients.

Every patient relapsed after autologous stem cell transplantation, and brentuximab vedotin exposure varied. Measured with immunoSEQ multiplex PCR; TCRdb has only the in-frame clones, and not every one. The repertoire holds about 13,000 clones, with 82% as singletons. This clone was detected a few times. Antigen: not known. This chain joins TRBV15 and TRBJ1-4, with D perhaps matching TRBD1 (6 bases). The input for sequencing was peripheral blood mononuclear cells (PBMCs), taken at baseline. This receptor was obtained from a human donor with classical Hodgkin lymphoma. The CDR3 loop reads CATSRKGQFNEKLFF. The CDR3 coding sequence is TGTGCCACCAGCAGAAAAGGACAGTTTAATGAAAAACTGTTTTTT.